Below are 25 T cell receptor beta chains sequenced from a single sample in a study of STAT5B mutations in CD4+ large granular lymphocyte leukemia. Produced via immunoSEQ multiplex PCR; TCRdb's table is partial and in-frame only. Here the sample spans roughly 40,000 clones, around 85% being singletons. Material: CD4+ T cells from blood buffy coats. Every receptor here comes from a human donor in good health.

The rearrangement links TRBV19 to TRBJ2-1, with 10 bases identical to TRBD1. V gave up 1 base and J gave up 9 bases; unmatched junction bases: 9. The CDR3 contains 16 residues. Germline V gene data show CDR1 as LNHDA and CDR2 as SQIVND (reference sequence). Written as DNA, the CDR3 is TGTGCCAGTAGTATAGGAGCGGGACAGGGGTTTCGTGAGCAGTTCTTC. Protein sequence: CASSIGAGQGFREQFF.

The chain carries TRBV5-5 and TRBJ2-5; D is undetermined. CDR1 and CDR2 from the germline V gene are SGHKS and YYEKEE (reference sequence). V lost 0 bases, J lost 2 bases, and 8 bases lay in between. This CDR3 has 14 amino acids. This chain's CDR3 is CASSLEPQQETQYF. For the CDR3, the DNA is TGTGCCAGCAGCTTGGAACCACAACAAGAGACCCAGTACTTC.

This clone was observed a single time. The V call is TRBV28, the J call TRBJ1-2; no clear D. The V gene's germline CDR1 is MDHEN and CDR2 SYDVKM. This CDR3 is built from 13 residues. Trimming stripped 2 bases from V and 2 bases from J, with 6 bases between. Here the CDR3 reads CASSLGINYGYTF. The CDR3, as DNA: TGTGCCAGCAGTTTAGGCATCAACTATGGCTACACCTTC.

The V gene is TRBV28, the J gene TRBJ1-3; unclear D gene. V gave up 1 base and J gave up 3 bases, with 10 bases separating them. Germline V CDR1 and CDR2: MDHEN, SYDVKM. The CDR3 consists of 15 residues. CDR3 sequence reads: CASSLSRGHGNTIYF. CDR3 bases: TGTGCCAGCAGTTTATCGAGAGGGCATGGAAACACCATATATTTT.

The CDR3 spells CASSRRGDNANSPLHF. DNA for the CDR3: TGTGCCAGCAGCCGAAGGGGGGACAACGCTAATTCACCCCTCCACTTT. J is TRBJ1-6 and V is TRBV7-8; perhaps TRBD1 as D (6 bases). This CDR3 contains 16 residues. Germline assignment: CDR1 SGHVS and CDR2 FQNEAQ. Trimming removed 5 bases from V and 6 bases from J, with 17 bases in between.

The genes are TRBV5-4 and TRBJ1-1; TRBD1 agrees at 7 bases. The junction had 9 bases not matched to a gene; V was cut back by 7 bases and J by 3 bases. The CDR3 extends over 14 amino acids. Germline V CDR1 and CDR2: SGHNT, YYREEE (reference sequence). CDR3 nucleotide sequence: TGTGCCAGCGTAAGGGGGCGGCCTTACACTGAAGCTTTCTTT. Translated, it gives CASVRGRPYTEAFF.

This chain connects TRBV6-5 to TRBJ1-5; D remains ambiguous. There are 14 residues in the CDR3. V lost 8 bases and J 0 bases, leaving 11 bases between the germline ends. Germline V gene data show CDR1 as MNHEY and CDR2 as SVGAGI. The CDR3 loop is CASGVGNSNQPQHF. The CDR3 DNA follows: TGTGCCAGCGGCGTGGGCAATAGCAATCAGCCCCAGCATTTT.

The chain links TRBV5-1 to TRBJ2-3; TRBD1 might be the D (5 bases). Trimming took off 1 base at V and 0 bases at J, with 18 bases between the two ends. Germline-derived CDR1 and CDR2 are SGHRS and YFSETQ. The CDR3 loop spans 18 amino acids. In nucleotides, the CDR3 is TGCGCCAGCAGCTTGTCCTTCAGGGCAGCTACTAGCACAGATACGCAGTATTTT. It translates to CASSLSFRAATSTDTQYF. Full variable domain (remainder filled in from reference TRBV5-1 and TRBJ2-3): KAGVTQTPRYLIKTRGQQVTLSCSPISGHRSVSWYQQTPGQGLQFLFEYFSETQRNKGNFPGRFSGRQFSNSRSEMNVSTLELGDSALYLCASSLSFRAATSTDTQYFGPGTRLTVL.

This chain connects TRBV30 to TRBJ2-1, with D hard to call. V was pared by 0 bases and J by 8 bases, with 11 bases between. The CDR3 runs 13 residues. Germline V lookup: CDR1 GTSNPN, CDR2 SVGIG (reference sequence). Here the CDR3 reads CAWSVRIRDEQFF. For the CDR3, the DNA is TGTGCCTGGAGTGTAAGGATAAGGGATGAGCAGTTCTTC.

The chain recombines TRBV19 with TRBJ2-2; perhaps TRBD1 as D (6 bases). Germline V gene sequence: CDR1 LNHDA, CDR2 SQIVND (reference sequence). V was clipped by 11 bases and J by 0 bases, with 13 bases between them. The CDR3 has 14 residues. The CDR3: CAAQGSANTGELFF. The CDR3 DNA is TGTGCCGCCCAGGGGTCAGCGAACACCGGGGAGCTGTTTTTT.

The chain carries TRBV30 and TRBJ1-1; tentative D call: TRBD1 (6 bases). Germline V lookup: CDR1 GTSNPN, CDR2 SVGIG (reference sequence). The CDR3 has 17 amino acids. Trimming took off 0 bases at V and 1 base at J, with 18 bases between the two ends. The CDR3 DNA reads TGTGCCTGGAGTGTATACCAGGGGATGTTTCAGAACACTGAAGCTTTCTTT. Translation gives CAWSVYQGMFQNTEAFF.

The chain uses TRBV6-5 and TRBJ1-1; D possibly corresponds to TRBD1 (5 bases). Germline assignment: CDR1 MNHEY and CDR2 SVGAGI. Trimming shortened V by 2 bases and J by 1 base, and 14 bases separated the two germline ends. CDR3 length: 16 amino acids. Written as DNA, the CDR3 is TGTGCCAGCAGTTACGACGGGGGACGCAGGAACACTGAAGCTTTCTTT. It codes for CASSYDGGRRNTEAFF.

Written as DNA, the CDR3 is TGTGCCAGCAGCTTAGATAGGGTTAGAGGCGATACGCAGTATTTT. This translates into CASSLDRVRGDTQYF. This rearrangement joins TRBV11-2 to TRBJ2-3; D is undetermined. The CDR3 contains 15 residues. V was trimmed by 0 bases and J by 6 bases, leaving 13 bases between them. Germline lookup yields CDR1 SGHAT and CDR2 FQNNGV.

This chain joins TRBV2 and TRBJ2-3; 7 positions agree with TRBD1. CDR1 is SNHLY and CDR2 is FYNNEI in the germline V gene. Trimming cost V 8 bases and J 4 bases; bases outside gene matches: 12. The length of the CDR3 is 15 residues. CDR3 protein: CASHPTAQGADTQYF. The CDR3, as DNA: TGTGCCAGCCACCCGACGGCTCAGGGGGCAGATACGCAGTATTTT.

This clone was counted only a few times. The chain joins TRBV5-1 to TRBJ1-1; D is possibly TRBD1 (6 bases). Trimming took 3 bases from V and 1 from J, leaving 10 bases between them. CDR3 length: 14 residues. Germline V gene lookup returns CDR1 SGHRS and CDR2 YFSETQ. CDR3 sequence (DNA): TGCGCCAGCAGCTCCTGGACAGAGAACACTGAAGCTTTCTTT. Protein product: CASSSWTENTEAFF.

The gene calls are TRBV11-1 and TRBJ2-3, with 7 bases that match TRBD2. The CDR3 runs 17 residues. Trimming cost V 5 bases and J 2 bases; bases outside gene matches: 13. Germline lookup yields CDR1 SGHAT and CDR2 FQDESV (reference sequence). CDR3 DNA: TGTGCCAGCAGCGGAACGCGACGCGGGAGCTCCACAGATACGCAGTATTTT. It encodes CASSGTRRGSSTDTQYF.

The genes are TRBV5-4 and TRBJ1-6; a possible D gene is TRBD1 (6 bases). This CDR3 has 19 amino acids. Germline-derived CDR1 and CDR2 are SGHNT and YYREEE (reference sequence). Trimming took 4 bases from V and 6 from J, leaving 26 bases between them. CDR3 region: CASSPTPGQEIGINSPLHF. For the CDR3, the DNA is TGTGCCAGCAGCCCGACACCGGGACAAGAGATAGGCATTAATTCACCCCTCCACTTT.

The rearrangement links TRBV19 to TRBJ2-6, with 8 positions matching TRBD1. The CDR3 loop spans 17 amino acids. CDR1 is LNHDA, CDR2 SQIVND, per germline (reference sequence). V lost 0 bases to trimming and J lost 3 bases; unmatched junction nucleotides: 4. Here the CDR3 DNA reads TGTGCCAGTAGTATAGAAGGCAGGGGGCTTGGGGCCAACGTCCTGACTTTC. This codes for CASSIEGRGLGANVLTF.

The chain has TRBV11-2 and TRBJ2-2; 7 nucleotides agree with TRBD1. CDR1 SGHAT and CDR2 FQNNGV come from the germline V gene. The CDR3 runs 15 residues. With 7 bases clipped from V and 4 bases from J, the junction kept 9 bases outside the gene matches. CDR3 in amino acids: CASNRRQGFTGELFF. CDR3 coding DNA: TGTGCCAGCAACCGAAGACAGGGTTTCACCGGGGAGCTGTTTTTT.

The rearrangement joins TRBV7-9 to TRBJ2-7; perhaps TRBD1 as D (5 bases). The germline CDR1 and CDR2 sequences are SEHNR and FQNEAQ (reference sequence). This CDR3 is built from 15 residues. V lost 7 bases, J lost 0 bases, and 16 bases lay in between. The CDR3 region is CASTSQGAVSYEQYF. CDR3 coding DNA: TGTGCCAGCACCTCCCAAGGGGCGGTCTCCTACGAGCAGTACTTC.

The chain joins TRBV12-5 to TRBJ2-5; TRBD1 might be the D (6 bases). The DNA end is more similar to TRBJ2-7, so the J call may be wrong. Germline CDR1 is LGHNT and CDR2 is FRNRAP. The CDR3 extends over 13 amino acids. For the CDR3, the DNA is TGTGCTAGTGTGTGGCAGGGGACCTACGAGCAGTACTTC. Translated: CASVWQGTYEQYF.

The DNA of the CDR3 is TGTGCCAGCAGCTTAGACGGCAGGGGAAATGAAAAACTGTTTTTT. It is translated as CASSLDGRGNEKLFF. The chain links TRBV7-9 to TRBJ1-4; weak D call: TRBD1 (6 bases). With 1 base removed from V and 5 bases from J, the gap between germline ends came to 11 bases. There are 15 residues in the CDR3. Germline-derived CDR1 and CDR2 are SEHNR and FQNEAQ (reference sequence).

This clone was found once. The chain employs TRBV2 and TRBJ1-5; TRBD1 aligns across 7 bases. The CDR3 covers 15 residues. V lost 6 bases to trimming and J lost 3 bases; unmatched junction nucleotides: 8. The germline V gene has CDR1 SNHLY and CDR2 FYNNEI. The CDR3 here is CASRGGTAHNQPQHF. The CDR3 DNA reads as TGTGCCAGCAGAGGAGGGACAGCTCACAATCAGCCCCAGCATTTT.

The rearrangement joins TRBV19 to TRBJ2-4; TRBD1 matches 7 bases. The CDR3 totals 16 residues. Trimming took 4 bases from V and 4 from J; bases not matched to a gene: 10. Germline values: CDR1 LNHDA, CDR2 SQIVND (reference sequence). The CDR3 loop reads CASSKTGVSLKNIQYF. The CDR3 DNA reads TGTGCCAGTAGTAAAACAGGGGTTTCCCTAAAAAACATTCAGTACTTC.

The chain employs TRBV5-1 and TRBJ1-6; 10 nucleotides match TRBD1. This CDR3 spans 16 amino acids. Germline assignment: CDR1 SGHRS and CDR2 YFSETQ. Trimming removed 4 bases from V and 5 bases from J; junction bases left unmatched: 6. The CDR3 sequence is CASSPGQGFNNSPLHF. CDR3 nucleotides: TGCGCCAGCAGCCCGGGACAGGGGTTCAATAATTCACCCCTCCACTTT.